This T cell receptor beta chain was obtained from a study of glioma-infiltrating T cells after dendritic cell vaccination. Looking at the study overall: At biweekly intervals, patients got three intradermal dendritic cell vaccine injections.

This clone was seen more than once but under ten times. Antigen specificity is unknown. Stated time point: after dendritic cell vaccination, including at tumor progression/relapse. PBMC were collected before vaccination, two weeks after the third vaccination, and at progression. Libraries were prepared by immunoSEQ multiplex PCR; TCRdb keeps only in-frame clonotypes and omits some of them. Here the sample spans fewer than 85,000 clones, roughly 84% being singletons. The length of the CDR3 is 14 residues. Trimming took 7 bases from V and 0 from J; bases not matched to a gene: 5. The V gene's germline CDR1 is SNHLY and CDR2 FYNNEI. Study observations and caveats: Higher pretreatment TIL content predicted longer progression-free time and survival.

This sequence joins TRBV2 and TRBJ2-7; 8 bases map to TRBD1. The input for sequencing was blood, taken after dendritic cell vaccination. This clonotype was sampled from a human donor with glioblastoma. This CDR3 reads CASTWTGSSYEQYF. CDR3 DNA: TGTGCCAGCACCTGGACAGGGAGCTCCTACGAGCAGTACTTC.